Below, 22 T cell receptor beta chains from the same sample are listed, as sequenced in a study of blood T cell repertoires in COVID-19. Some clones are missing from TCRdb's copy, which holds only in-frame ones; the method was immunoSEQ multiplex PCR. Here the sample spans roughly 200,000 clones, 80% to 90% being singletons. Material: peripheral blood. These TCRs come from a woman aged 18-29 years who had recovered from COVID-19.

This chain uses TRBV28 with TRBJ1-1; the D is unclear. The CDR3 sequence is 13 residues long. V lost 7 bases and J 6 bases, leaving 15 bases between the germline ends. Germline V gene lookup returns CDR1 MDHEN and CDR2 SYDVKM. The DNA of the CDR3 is TGTGCCAGCACACCAGATTGGAGGGCTGAAGCTTTCTTT. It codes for CASTPDWRAEAFF.

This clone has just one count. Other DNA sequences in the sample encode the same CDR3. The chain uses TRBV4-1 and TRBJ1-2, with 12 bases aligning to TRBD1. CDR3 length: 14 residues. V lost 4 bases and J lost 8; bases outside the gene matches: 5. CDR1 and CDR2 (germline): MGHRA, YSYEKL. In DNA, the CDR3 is TGCGCCAGCAGCCCGGGACAGGGGGCTTTGGGCTACACCTTC. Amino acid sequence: CASSPGQGALGYTF.

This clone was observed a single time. The CDR3 loop reads CASSQAARQGADQPQHF. CDR3 bases: TGTGCCAGCAGCCAAGCGGCGCGACAGGGGGCCGATCAGCCCCAGCATTTT. This rearrangement joins TRBV3-1 (or the pseudogene TRBV3-2) to TRBJ1-5, with 10 bases lining up with TRBD1. The CDR3 covers 17 residues. With 1 base clipped from V and 5 bases from J, the junction kept 8 bases outside the gene matches. Germline V gene lookup returns CDR1 LGHDT and CDR2 YNNKEL (reference sequence).

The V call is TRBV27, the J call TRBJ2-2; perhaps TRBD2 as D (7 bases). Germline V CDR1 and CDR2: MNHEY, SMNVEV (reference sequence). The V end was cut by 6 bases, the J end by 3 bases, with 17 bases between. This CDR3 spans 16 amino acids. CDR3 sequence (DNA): TGTGCCAGCAGGGGGAAGGGGGGGTGGCACACCGGGGAGCTGTTTTTT. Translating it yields CASRGKGGWHTGELFF.

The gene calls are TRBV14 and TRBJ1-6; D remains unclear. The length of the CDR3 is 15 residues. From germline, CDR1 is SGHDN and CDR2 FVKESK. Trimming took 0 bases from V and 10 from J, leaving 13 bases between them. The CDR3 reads CASSQDSAQVSPLHF. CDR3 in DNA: TGTGCCAGCAGCCAAGATAGCGCGCAGGTCTCACCCCTCCACTTT.

The CDR3 DNA follows: TGTGCCAGTAGTACCACAGGGGGGACAGTTAAAGAGACCCAGTACTTC. Protein sequence: CASSTTGGTVKETQYF. The gene calls are TRBV19 and TRBJ2-5; TRBD1 agrees at 8 bases. Germline V gene lookup returns CDR1 LNHDA and CDR2 SQIVND (reference sequence). The V segment lost 4 bases and the J segment 3 bases; nucleotides outside the gene matches: 10. The CDR3 has 16 amino acids.

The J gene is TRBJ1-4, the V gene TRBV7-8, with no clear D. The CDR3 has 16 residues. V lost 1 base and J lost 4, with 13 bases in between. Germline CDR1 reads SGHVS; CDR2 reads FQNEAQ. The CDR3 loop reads CASSLVIGVGNEKLFF. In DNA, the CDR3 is TGTGCCAGCAGCTTAGTGATCGGGGTTGGTAATGAAAAACTGTTTTTT.

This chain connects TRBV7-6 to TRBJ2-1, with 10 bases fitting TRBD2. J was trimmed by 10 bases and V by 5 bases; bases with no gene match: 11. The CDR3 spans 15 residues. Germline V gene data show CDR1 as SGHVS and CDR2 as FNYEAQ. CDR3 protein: CASSVRLAGEAEQFF. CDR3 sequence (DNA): TGTGCCAGCAGCGTACGGCTAGCGGGAGAGGCGGAGCAGTTCTTC.

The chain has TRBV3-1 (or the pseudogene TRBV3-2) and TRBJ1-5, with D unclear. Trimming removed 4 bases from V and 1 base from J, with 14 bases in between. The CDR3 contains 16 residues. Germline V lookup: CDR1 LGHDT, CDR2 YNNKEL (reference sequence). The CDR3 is CASSLGSLGSNQPQHF. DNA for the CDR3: TGTGCCAGCAGCCTGGGCTCCCTTGGCAGCAATCAGCCCCAGCATTTT.

CDR3 sequence (DNA): TGTGCCAGCACCCTTGACAGGGGGCAGGACTACACCTTC. Its translation: CASTLDRGQDYTF. This rearrangement joins TRBV12-3 or TRBV12-4 to TRBJ1-2; 10 bases map to TRBD1. CDR3 length: 13 amino acids. The trim removed 7 bases at V and 10 bases at J, leaving 9 bases unmatched.

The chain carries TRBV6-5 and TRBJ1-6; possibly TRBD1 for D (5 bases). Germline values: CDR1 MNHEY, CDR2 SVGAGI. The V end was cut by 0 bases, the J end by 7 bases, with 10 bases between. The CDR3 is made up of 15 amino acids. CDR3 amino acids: CASSYSRQPNSPLHF. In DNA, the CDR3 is TGTGCCAGCAGTTACTCGAGACAGCCAAATTCACCCCTCCACTTT.

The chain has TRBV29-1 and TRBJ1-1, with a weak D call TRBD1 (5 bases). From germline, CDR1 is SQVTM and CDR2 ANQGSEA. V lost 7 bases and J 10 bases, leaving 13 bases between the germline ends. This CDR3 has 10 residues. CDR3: CSALAGGAFF. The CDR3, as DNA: TGCAGCGCCTTAGCGGGGGGAGCTTTCTTT.

CDR3 DNA sequence: TGTGCCAGCAGTGGGCCCCTTTCCTACAATGAGCAGTTCTTC. It translates to CASSGPLSYNEQFF. The genes are TRBV2 and TRBJ2-1; D is ambiguous. The CDR3 consists of 14 residues. Trimming left V 4 bases short and J 1 base short, with 8 bases between. Germline-derived CDR1 and CDR2 are SNHLY and FYNNEI.

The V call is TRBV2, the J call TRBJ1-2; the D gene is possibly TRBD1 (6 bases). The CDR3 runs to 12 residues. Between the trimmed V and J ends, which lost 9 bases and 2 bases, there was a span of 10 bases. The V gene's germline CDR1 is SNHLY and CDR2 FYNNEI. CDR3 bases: TGTGCCAGGAGGACAGCGAACTATGGCTACACCTTC. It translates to CARRTANYGYTF.

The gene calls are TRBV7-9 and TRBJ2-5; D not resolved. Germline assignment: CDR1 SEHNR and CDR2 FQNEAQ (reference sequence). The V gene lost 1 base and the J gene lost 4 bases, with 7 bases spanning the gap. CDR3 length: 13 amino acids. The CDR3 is CASSLGSGETQYF. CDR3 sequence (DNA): TGTGCCAGCAGCTTAGGATCAGGAGAGACCCAGTACTTC.

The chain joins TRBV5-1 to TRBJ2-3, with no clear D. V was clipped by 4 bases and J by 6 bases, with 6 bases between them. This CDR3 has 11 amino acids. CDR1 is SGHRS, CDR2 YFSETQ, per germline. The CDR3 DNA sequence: TGCGCCAGCAGCATGTCGGATACGCAGTATTTT. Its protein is CASSMSDTQYF.

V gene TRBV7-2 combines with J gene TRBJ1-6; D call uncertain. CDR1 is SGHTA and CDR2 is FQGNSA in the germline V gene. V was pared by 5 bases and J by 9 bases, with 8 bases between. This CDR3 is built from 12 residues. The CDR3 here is CASSRDLSPLHF. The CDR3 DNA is TGTGCCAGCAGCCGCGATCTTTCACCCCTCCACTTT. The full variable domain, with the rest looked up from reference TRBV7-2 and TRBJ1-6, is GAGVSQSPSNKVTEKGKDVELRCDPISGHTALYWYRQSLGQGLEFLIYFQGNSAPDKSGLPSDRFSAERTGGSVSTLTIQRTQQEDSAVYLCASSRDLSPLHFGNGTRLTVT.

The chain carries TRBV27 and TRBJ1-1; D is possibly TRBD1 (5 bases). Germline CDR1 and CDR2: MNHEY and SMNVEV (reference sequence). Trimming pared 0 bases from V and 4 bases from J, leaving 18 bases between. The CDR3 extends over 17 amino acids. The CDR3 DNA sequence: TGTGCCAGCAGTTTATCGCCCTCCCTCGGGGGGAGCACTGAAGCTTTCTTT. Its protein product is CASSLSPSLGGSTEAFF.

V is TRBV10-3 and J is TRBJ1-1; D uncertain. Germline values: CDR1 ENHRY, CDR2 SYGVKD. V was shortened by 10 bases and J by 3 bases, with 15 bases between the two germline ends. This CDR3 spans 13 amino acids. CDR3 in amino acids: CATRPGRDTEAFF. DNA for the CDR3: TGTGCCACCCGACCTGGGAGGGACACTGAAGCTTTCTTT.

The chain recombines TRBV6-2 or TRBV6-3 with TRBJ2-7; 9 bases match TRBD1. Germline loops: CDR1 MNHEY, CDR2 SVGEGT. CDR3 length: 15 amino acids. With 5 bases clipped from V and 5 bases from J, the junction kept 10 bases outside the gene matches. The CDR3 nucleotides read TGTGCCAGCAGTCGCCCCGGGACAGGGTCCCACGAGCAGTACTTC. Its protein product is CASSRPGTGSHEQYF.

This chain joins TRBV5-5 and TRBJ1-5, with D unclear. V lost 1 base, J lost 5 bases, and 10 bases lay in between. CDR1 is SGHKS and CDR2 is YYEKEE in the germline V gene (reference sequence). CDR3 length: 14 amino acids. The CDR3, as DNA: TGTGCCAGCAGCTTGAGGACGGGAGATCAGCCCCAGCATTTT. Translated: CASSLRTGDQPQHF.

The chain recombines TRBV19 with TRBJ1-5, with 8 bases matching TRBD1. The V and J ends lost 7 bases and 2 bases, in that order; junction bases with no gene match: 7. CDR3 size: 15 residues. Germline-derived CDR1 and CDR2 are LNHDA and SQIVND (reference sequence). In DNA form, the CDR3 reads TGTGCCAGTATCGCGACAGGGGCAGGCAATCAGCCCCAGCATTTT. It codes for CASIATGAGNQPQHF.